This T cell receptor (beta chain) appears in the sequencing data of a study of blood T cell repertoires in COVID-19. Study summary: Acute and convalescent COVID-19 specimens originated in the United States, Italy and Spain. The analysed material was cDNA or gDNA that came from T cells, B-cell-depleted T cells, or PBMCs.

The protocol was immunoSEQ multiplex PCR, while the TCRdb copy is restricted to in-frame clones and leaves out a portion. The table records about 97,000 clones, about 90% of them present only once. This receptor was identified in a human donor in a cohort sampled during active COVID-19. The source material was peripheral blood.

The CDR3 DNA reads TGTGCCAGCAGCTTGGCCCCGGGGTGGAGCTCTGGAAACACCATATATTTT. Translation: CASSLAPGWSSGNTIYF. V gene TRBV5-8 combines with J gene TRBJ1-3; no definite D call. The V gene lost 0 bases and the J gene lost 0 bases, with 13 bases spanning the gap. Germline assignment: CDR1 SGHTS and CDR2 YDEGEE. This CDR3 is built from 17 residues.